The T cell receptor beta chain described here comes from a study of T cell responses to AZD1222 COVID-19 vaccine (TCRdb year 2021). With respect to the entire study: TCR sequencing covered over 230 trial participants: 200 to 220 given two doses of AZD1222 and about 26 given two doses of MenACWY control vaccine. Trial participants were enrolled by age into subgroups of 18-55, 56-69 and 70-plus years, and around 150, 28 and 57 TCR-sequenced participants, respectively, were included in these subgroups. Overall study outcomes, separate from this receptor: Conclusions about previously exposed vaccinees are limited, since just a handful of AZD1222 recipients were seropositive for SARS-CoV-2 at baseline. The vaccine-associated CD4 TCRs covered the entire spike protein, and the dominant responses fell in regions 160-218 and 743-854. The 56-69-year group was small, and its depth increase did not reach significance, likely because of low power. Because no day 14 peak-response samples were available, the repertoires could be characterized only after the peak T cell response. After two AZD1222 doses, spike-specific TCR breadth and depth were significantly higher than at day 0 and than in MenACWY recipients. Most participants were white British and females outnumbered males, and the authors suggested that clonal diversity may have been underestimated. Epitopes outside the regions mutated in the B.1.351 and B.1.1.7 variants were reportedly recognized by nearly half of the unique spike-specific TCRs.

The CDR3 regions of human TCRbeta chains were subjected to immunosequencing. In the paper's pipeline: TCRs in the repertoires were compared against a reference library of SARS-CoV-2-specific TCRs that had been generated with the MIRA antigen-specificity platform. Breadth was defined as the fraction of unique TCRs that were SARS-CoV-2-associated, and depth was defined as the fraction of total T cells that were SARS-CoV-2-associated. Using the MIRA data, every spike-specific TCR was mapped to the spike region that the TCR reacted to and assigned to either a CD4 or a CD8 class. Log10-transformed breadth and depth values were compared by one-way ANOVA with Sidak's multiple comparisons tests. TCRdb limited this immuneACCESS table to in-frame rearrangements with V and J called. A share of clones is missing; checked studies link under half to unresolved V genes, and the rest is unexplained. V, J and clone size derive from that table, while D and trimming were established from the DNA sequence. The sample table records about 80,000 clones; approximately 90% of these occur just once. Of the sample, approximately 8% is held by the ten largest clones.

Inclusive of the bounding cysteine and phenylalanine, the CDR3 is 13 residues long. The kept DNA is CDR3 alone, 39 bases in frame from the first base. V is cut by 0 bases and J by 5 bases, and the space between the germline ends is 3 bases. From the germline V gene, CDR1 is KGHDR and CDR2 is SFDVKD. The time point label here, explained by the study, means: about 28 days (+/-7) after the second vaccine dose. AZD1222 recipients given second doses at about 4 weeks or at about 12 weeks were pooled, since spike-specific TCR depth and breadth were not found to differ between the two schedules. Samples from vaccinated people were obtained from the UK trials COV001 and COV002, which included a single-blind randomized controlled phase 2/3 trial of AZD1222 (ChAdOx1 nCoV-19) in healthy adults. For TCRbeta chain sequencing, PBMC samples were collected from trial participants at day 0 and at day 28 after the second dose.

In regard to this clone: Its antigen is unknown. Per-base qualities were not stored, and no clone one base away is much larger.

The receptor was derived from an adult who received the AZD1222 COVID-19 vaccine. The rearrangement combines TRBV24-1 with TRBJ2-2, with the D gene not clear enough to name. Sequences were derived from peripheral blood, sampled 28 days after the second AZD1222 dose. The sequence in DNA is TGTGCCACCAGTGATTTGCAAACCGGGGAGCTGTTTTTT. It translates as CATSDLQTGELFF.